This T cell receptor beta chain was observed in a study of blood T cells in healthy people across ages. Total RNA extraction produced at least 6 micrograms (per sample) for the study. CDR3 length equals 14 residues. V was pared by 5 bases and J by 13 bases, with 21 bases between. The authors ran a second PCR of about 6 to 11 cycles using a sample-barcoded 5' primer and a J-beta primer mix. TCRdb called the 5' RACE reads again in MiXCR, with one record for every CDR3 protein. The data show hundreds of thousands of distinct CDR3 sequences, approximately 48% seen once. The sample was blood. The rearrangement joins TRBV12-3 or TRBV12-4 to TRBJ2-1; tentatively, D is TRBD1 (6 bases). This TCR came from a man in his sixties in good health. CDR3 protein: CASSVPGTRETQFF. Written as DNA, the CDR3 is TGTGCCAGCAGTGTCCCCGGGACAAGAGAGACCCAGTTCTTC.